The 6 T cell receptor beta chains given below trace back to one sample, sequenced in a study of cytomegalovirus exposure and HLA in healthy donors. PCR employed 60 Vbeta and 13 Jbeta primers. Using immunoSEQ multiplex PCR, the repertoire was profiled, and TCRdb retains in-frame clones only, with some absent. The data show approximately 120,000 clones, around 73% seen once. Sequenced: PBMCs. These receptors were collected from a man aged 60 to 69 in good health and CMV-seropositive.

The chain links TRBV5-1 to TRBJ1-2; 10 bases align to TRBD1. Germline trimming cut 5 bases from V and 8 bases from J; bases unmatched to any gene: 18. The germline CDR1 and CDR2 sequences are SGHRS and YFSETQ. This CDR3 is built from 17 residues. CDR3 DNA sequence: TGCGCCAGCAGGGGAAACTACCTCCGGGACAGGGGAAGCGGCTACACCTTC. It is translated as CASRGNYLRDRGSGYTF.

The V gene is TRBV7-3, the J gene TRBJ2-3; TRBD1 aligns across 8 bases. The CDR3 totals 14 residues. CDR1 is SGHTA, CDR2 FQGTGA, per germline. The V segment lost 6 bases and the J segment 6 bases; nucleotides outside the gene matches: 8. CDR3 in DNA: TGTGCCAGCAGGAGAGTGGACAGGGCGGATACGCAGTATTTT. It codes for CASRRVDRADTQYF.

This sequence joins TRBV5-1 and TRBJ2-7; 8 bases line up with TRBD2. Germline CDR1 reads SGHRS; CDR2 reads YFSETQ. Trimming removed 0 bases from V and 1 base from J; junction bases left unmatched: 3. The CDR3 length is 15 residues. The DNA for the CDR3 is TGCGCCAGCAGCTTGGCACCGGGGGGGTCCTACGAGCAGTACTTC. Its protein product is CASSLAPGGSYEQYF.

The chain joins TRBV7-2 to TRBJ2-1; 13 bases fit TRBD2. The CDR3 sequence is 16 residues long. Germline CDR1 SGHTA, CDR2 FQGNSA. With 0 bases clipped from V and 10 bases from J, the junction kept 6 bases outside the gene matches. The CDR3 DNA reads as TGTGCCAGCAGCTTAGCGAGGGGGACTAGCGGGGAAGAGCAGTTCTTC. Its protein is CASSLARGTSGEEQFF. Complete variable domain (other parts from reference TRBV7-2 and TRBJ2-1): GAGVSQSPSNKVTEKGKDVELRCDPISGHTALYWYRQSLGQGLEFLIYFQGNSAPDKSGLPSDRFSAERTGGSVSTLTIQRTQQEDSAVYLCASSLARGTSGEEQFFGPGTRLTVL.

The J gene is TRBJ2-7, the V gene TRBV12-5; TRBD1 is a possible D gene (5 bases). CDR1 and CDR2 (germline): LGHNT, FRNRAP. Trimming left V 1 base short and J 0 bases short, with 7 bases between. This CDR3 comprises 14 residues. CDR3 loop: CASGLGRVSYEQYF. The CDR3, as DNA: TGTGCTAGTGGTTTGGGCAGGGTCTCCTACGAGCAGTACTTC.

CDR3 sequence (DNA): TGCGCCAGCAGCTTGGAAGGGGGCGATCAGCCCCAGCATTTT. Translating it yields CASSLEGGDQPQHF. This chain uses TRBV5-1 with TRBJ1-5; TRBD1 agrees at 7 bases. The CDR3 covers 14 residues. Germline V CDR1 and CDR2: SGHRS, YFSETQ. V lost 0 bases, J lost 5 bases, and 2 bases stayed unmatched.